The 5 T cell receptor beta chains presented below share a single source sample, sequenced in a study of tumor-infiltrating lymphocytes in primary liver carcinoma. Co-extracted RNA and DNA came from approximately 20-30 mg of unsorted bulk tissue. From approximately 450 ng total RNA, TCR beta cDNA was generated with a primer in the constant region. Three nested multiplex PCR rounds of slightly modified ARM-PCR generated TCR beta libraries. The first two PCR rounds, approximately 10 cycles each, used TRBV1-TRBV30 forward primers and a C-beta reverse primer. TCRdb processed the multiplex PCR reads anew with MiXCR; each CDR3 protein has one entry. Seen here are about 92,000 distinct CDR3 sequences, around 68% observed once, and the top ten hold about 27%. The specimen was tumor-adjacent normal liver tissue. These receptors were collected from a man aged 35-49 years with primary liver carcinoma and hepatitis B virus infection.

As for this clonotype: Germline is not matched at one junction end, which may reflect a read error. DNA of the CDR3: TGTGCCGGCAGTGTCGACCACACCGGGGAGCTGTTTTTT. Residues: CAGSVDHTGELFF. The chain recombines TRBV6-1 with TRBJ2-2, with D unresolved. Germline CDR1 MNHNS, CDR2 SASEGT. The length of the CDR3 is 13 residues.

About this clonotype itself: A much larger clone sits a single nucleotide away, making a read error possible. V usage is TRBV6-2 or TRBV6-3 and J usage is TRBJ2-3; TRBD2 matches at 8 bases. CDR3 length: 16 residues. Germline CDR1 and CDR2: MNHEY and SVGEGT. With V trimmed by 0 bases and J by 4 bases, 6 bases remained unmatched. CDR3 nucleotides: TGTGCCAGCAGTTACTCTCCGGGAGGGAACGCAGATACGCAGTATTTT. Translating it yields CASSYSPGGNADTQYF.

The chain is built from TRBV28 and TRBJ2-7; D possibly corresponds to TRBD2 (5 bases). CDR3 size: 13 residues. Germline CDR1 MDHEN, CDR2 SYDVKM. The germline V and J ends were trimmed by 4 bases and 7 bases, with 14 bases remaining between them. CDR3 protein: CASSSGSVGEQYF. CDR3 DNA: TGTGCCAGCAGTTCGGGGTCGGTGGGAGAGCAGTACTTC.

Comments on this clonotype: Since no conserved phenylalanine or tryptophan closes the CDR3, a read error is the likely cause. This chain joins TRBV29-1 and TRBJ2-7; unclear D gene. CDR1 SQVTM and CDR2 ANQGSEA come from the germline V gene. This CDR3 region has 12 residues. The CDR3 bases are TGCAGCGTTGAACTGTCTTCCTACGAACAGTACCTC. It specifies CSVELSSYEQYL.

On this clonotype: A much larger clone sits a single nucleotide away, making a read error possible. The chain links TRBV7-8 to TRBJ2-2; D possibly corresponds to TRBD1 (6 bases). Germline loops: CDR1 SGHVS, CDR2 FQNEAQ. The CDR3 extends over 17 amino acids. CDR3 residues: CASSVSRGGFITEELFF. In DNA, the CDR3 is TGTGCCAGCAGCGTCTCCAGAGGGGGATTTATCACCGAGGAGCTGTTTTTT.